This TCR beta chain was sequenced for a study of technical replicates of blood from several donors (dated by TCRdb to the late 2010s). From a lookup of the germline V gene, CDR1 and CDR2 are MNHEY and SVGAGI. V is pruned by 2 bases and J by 5 bases, leaving 4 bases of the junction without a gene match. The CDR3 covers 15 residues, taking in both the cysteine and the phenylalanine. Of the read, only the CDR3 DNA is kept; its 45 bases are in frame from base 1. Libraries were prepared through the immunoSEQ multiplex PCR assay. The table was pulled from immuneACCESS by TCRdb, which kept in-frame rearrangements only. Such tables lose some clones; where checked, under half of the loss comes from unresolved V genes, and the rest has no known cause. This sample is represented by about 56,000 clones; around 96% of them were singletons. Around 3.2% of the sample is held by the ten biggest clonotypes. This clone was picked up one time. Its antigen is currently not known. Nothing much larger sits one base from this clone, and base qualities are not available.

This receptor was taken from a human donor in good health. Some clones in this sample may be carry-over from other donors' samples. Recombination joined TRBV6-5 with TRBJ1-4; 8 central bases correspond to TRBD1. Sequencing input: PBMCs. The DNA is as follows: TGTGCCAGCAGTTACCGAGGACAGGGAAATGAAAAACTGTTTTTT. The translation is CASSYRGQGNEKLFF.